This T cell receptor (beta chain) was identified in a study of blood T cell repertoires in COVID-19. Generated by immunoSEQ multiplex PCR, the TCRdb table keeps only in-frame clones and is missing some. The sample contains about 170,000 clones, approximately 80% of which appear only once. The Seattle site enrolled patients during active infection and followed them longitudinally. Trimming cost V 0 bases and J 11 bases; bases outside gene matches: 15. CDR3 size: 17 residues. In germline, CDR1 is LNHDA, CDR2 SQIVND (reference sequence). The sample taken for sequencing was peripheral blood. The TCR originated in a woman in her 40s with COVID-19, enrolled during active disease. The V call is TRBV19, the J call TRBJ1-5; 8 bases agree with TRBD1. CDR3 in amino acids: CASSIDPGQAIYLAQHF. CDR3 coding DNA: TGTGCCAGTAGTATAGATCCGGGACAGGCGATCTATTTAGCCCAGCATTTT. The full variable domain, in which reference TRBV19 and TRBJ1-5 provide the parts outside the CDR3, is DGGITQSPKYLFRKEGQNVTLSCEQNLNHDAMYWYRQDPGQGLRLIYYSQIVNDFQKGDIAEGYSVSREKKESFPLTVTSAQKNPTAFYLCASSIDPGQAIYLAQHFGDGTRLSIL.